The next 21 T cell receptor beta chains were all read from a single sample in a study of T-cell reconstitution after alpha-beta-depleted transplantation in children. TCRbeta library construction was performed incorporating unique molecular identifiers. TCRdb re-derived calls from the PCR reads in MiXCR, one entry per CDR3 protein. The sample lists about 590,000 distinct CDR3 sequences, roughly 13% seen once, with approximately 2.1% in the top ten. Source: PBMCs, mostly from graft donor cells, taken 360 days after TCRalphabeta/CD19-depleted stem cell transplant. The receptor source for this set is a male patient younger than 18 who had a stem cell transplant for acute myeloid leukemia, so the T cells may come from the graft donor.

Ten or more counts support this clonotype. The DNA for the CDR3 is TGTGCCAGCAGCGGATACCAAGAGACCCAGTACTTC. Residues: CASSGYQETQYF. The chain links TRBV7-9 to TRBJ2-5; D uncertain. In germline, CDR1 is SEHNR, CDR2 FQNEAQ (reference sequence). This CDR3 comprises 12 residues. V lost 5 bases to trimming and J lost 0 bases, with 4 bases between them.

The genes are TRBV29-1 and TRBJ2-3; 12 nucleotides line up with TRBD2. Germline trimming cut 4 bases from V and 5 bases from J; bases unmatched to any gene: 13. CDR1 and CDR2 (germline): SQVTM, ANQGSEA. The CDR3 totals 17 residues. CDR3 nucleotide sequence: TGCAGCGTTGTCGATCCCAGACTAGCGGGAGTGGTAGATACGCAGTATTTT. Translated, it gives CSVVDPRLAGVVDTQYF.

The chain combines TRBV11-2 with TRBJ2-7, with TRBD2 matching 13 bases. J gave up 6 bases and V 1 base, and 12 bases lay outside the gene matches. The CDR3 extends over 18 amino acids. Germline V gene sequence: CDR1 SGHAT, CDR2 FQNNGV. The CDR3 DNA is TGTGCCAGCAGCTTAGTGGGACTAGCGGGACCCCCATTCGGCGAGCAGTACTTC. Its translation is CASSLVGLAGPPFGEQYF.

This clonotype has a handful of counts. The chain joins TRBV5-1 to TRBJ2-7; weak D call: TRBD1 (6 bases). CDR1 SGHRS and CDR2 YFSETQ come from the germline V gene. Trimming took off 1 base at V and 5 bases at J, with 13 bases between the two ends. The CDR3 spans 14 residues. CDR3 nucleotide sequence: TGCGCCAGCAGCTTGCGGGCAGGGGAAAACGAGCAGTACTTC. This codes for CASSLRAGENEQYF.

The V call is TRBV20-1, the J call TRBJ2-7; D is possibly TRBD1 (6 bases). Trimming left V 1 base short and J 0 bases short, with 16 bases between. This CDR3 is 16 amino acids long. The germline V gene has CDR1 DFQATT and CDR2 SNEGSKA (reference sequence). CDR3 residues: CSARAHRESPSYEQYF. CDR3 sequence (DNA): TGCAGTGCTAGAGCCCACAGGGAGTCTCCCTCCTACGAGCAGTACTTC.

This clonotype was seen a few times. The chain is built from TRBV25-1 and TRBJ2-7, with D unclear. Germline V gene sequence: CDR1 MGHDK, CDR2 SYGVNS. The V end lost 2 bases, the J end lost 2 bases, and 10 bases lay between the germline ends. This CDR3 is built from 14 residues. Here the CDR3 reads CASSELGWTYEQYF. In nucleotides, the CDR3 is TGTGCCAGCAGTGAACTTGGTTGGACCTACGAGCAGTACTTC.

This clonotype appeared a few times. The genes are TRBV7-2 and TRBJ2-1, with unresolved D. CDR1 is SGHTA and CDR2 is FQGNSA in the germline V gene. The V gene lost 5 bases and the J gene lost 8 bases, with 16 bases spanning the gap. CDR3 size: 14 residues. This CDR3 is CASSPRVEYDEQFF. The DNA of the CDR3 is TGTGCCAGCAGCCCTCGAGTGGAATATGATGAGCAGTTCTTC.

This rearrangement joins TRBV6-2 or TRBV6-3 to TRBJ1-1; 9 nucleotides agree with TRBD1. CDR3 size: 17 residues. Germline CDR1 and CDR2: MNHEY and SVGEGT. V shed 5 bases, J shed 0 bases, and the junction held 10 bases outside the gene matches. CDR3 sequence (DNA): TGTGCCAGCAGTCGTTACTTGGGGACAGGGATGAACACTGAAGCTTTCTTT. Its translation: CASSRYLGTGMNTEAFF.

This clonotype has just a few counts. The chain is built from TRBV28 and TRBJ2-2, with unresolved D. The CDR3 spans 16 residues. V lost 2 bases and J lost 3, with 13 bases in between. Germline V gene lookup returns CDR1 MDHEN and CDR2 SYDVKM. The CDR3 spells CASSLPFLKDTGELFF. For the CDR3, the DNA is TGTGCCAGCAGTTTACCCTTTTTGAAGGACACCGGGGAGCTGTTTTTT.

This clonotype was observed many times. V is TRBV12-3 or TRBV12-4 and J is TRBJ2-7; D ambiguous. CDR3 size: 13 residues. Trimming pared 7 bases from V and 3 bases from J, leaving 13 bases between. CDR3 nucleotides: TGTGCCAGCACCCCCGGGCCTAACTACGAGCAGTACTTC. It encodes CASTPGPNYEQYF.

This clonotype was seen more than once but under ten times. The J gene is TRBJ2-7, the V gene TRBV30; no definite D call. Germline V gene lookup returns CDR1 GTSNPN and CDR2 SVGIG (reference sequence). V was cut by 2 bases and J by 1 base, with 18 bases left in between. This CDR3 region has 16 residues. The CDR3 loop reads CAWSRPGHHASYEQYF. CDR3 DNA: TGTGCCTGGAGTCGACCCGGTCACCACGCATCCTACGAGCAGTACTTC.

To note about this clonotype: This could be a read error, since a much larger clone is one nucleotide away. The CDR3 reads CASSLDRHLTAKNIHYF. Here the CDR3 DNA reads TGTGCCAGCAGTTTAGACAGACACCTTACGGCCAAAAACATTCACTACTTC. The V gene is TRBV12-3 or TRBV12-4, the J gene TRBJ2-4; D remains unclear. The CDR3 sequence is 17 residues long.

This clonotype showed up just a few times. The chain uses TRBV5-5 and TRBJ2-7; 11 bases match TRBD2. The CDR3 spans 15 residues. Germline V gene sequence: CDR1 SGHKS, CDR2 YYEKEE (reference sequence). After removal of 4 bases from V and 2 bases from J, the junction contained 5 bases not matched to a gene. The CDR3 coding sequence is TGTGCCAGCAGCATCGATAGCGGGAGGGCCTACGAGCAGTACTTC. Its translation: CASSIDSGRAYEQYF. The full variable domain, its missing parts supplied by reference TRBV5-5 and TRBJ2-7, is DAGVTQSPTHLIKTRGQQVTLRCSPISGHKSVSWYQQVLGQGPQFIFQYYEKEERGRGNFPDRFSARQFPNYSSELNVNALLLGDSALYLCASSIDSGRAYEQYFGPGTRLTVT.

The chain uses TRBV25-1 and TRBJ2-7; D is unresolved. The CDR3 consists of 13 residues. Germline CDR1 MGHDK, CDR2 SYGVNS. V gave up 4 bases and J gave up 3 bases, with 10 bases separating them. DNA of the CDR3: TGTGCCAGCAGTGGCCACTTGGTCTACGAGCAGTACTTC. Amino acid sequence: CASSGHLVYEQYF.

The chain has TRBV28 and TRBJ2-2; D tentatively fits TRBD1 or TRBD2 (5 bases each). Germline V gene data show CDR1 as MDHEN and CDR2 as SYDVKM. The CDR3 is 14 amino acids. Trimming took 6 bases from V and 8 from J, leaving 16 bases between them. The CDR3: CASRMGRRSGELFF. For the CDR3, the DNA is TGTGCCAGCAGGATGGGACGAAGGTCTGGGGAGCTGTTTTTT.

This clonotype was picked up a small number of times. The chain is built from TRBV29-1 and TRBJ2-3; D uncertain. V was cut by 3 bases and J by 4 bases, with 11 bases left in between. There are 13 residues in the CDR3. CDR1 is SQVTM and CDR2 is ANQGSEA in the germline V gene. The CDR3 nucleotides read TGCAGCGTTGATGGAGTGGACGCAGATACGCAGTATTTT. The encoded protein is CSVDGVDADTQYF.

J is TRBJ2-5 and V is TRBV19; D perhaps matches TRBD2 (6 bases). The V gene's germline CDR1 is LNHDA and CDR2 SQIVND (reference sequence). The CDR3 is made up of 14 amino acids. The ends were cut back, 9 bases at V and 1 base at J, with 15 bases in the middle. CDR3 sequence reads: CARRKRTTQETQYF. CDR3 DNA: TGTGCCAGACGTAAGCGGACTACCCAAGAGACCCAGTACTTC.

V usage is TRBV5-1 and J usage is TRBJ2-7; 8 bases map to TRBD1. The V segment lost 1 base and the J segment 3 bases; nucleotides outside the gene matches: 21. Germline loops: CDR1 SGHRS, CDR2 YFSETQ. The CDR3 has 20 amino acids. The CDR3 coding sequence is TGCGCCAGCAGCTTGTTAGCCAGGGGGCGTACAGCGAGAGGTTTCTACGAGCAGTACTTC. Translating gives CASSLLARGRTARGFYEQYF. Full variable domain (rest looked up from reference TRBV5-1 and TRBJ2-7): KAGVTQTPRYLIKTRGQQVTLSCSPISGHRSVSWYQQTPGQGLQFLFEYFSETQRNKGNFPGRFSGRQFSNSRSEMNVSTLELGDSALYLCASSLLARGRTARGFYEQYFGPGTRLTVT.

This rearrangement joins TRBV12-3 or TRBV12-4 to TRBJ2-1, with 12 bases lining up with TRBD2. The CDR3 contains 16 residues. With 8 bases clipped from V and 4 bases from J, the junction kept 9 bases outside the gene matches. The CDR3 protein is CASRPSGRGGYNEQFF. As DNA, the CDR3 is TGTGCCAGCCGCCCTAGCGGGAGGGGGGGATACAATGAGCAGTTCTTC.

V and J are TRBV14 and TRBJ2-3; 11 nucleotides line up with TRBD2. V lost 0 bases and J lost 5; bases outside the gene matches: 4. The CDR3 is 16 amino acids. Germline CDR1 is SGHDN and CDR2 is FVKESK. Written as DNA, the CDR3 is TGTGCCAGCAGCCAAGATCTGCTAGCGGGAGGAGATACGCAGTATTTT. It translates to CASSQDLLAGGDTQYF. The variable domain in full, completed from reference TRBV14 and TRBJ2-3, reads EAGVTQFPSHSVIEKGQTVTLRCDPISGHDNLYWYRRVMGKEIKFLLHFVKESKQDESGMPNNRFLAERTGGTYSTLKVQPAELEDSGVYFCASSQDLLAGGDTQYFGPGTRLTVL.

This clonotype was picked up a small number of times. The rearrangement uses TRBV7-2 and TRBJ2-5; D may be TRBD2 (5 bases). The CDR3 consists of 15 residues. Trimming pared 7 bases from V and 7 bases from J, leaving 22 bases between. CDR1 is SGHTA, CDR2 FQGNSA, per germline. CDR3 sequence: CASILPGTSWATQYF. CDR3 coding DNA: TGTGCCAGCATCCTACCGGGAACTAGTTGGGCGACCCAGTACTTC.